What follows are 9 T cell receptor beta chains derived from one specimen sequenced in a study of shared clonotypes between healthy human individuals. Method: immunoSEQ multiplex PCR; TCRdb's copy keeps in-frame clones and lacks some. The sample yields 550,000 to 850,000 clones, approximately 77% seen once. The source material was memory CD4+ T cells sorted from blood. Regarding subset: CD45RA-negative fraction. The receptors shown here come from a woman aged 25-40 years in good health.

This clone has a single count. The V call is TRBV18, the J call TRBJ2-7; the match to TRBD1 covers 7 bases. J lost 6 bases, V lost 8 bases, and 10 bases had no gene match. CDR1 and CDR2 (germline): KGHSH, LQKENI. CDR3 length: 13 amino acids. The CDR3 nucleotides read TGTGCCAGCCAACAGGGGAGTATGGGCGAGCAGTACTTC. Translating it yields CASQQGSMGEQYF. Combining the CDR3 with reference TRBV18 and TRBJ2-7 gives the whole variable domain NAGVMQNPRHLVRRRGQEARLRCSPMKGHSHVYWYRQLPEEGLKFMVYLQKENIIDESGMPKERFSAEFPKEGPSILRIQQVVRGDSAAYFCASQQGSMGEQYFGPGTRLTVT.

The CDR3 here is CASRNTDRGPGYGYTF. CDR3 DNA: TGTGCCAGCAGGAATACGGACAGGGGGCCAGGATATGGCTACACCTTC. The chain is built from TRBV5-4 and TRBJ1-2; 11 nucleotides line up with TRBD1. CDR3 size: 16 residues. The junction had 11 bases not matched to a gene; V was cut back by 5 bases and J by 5 bases. Germline values: CDR1 SGHNT, CDR2 YYREEE (reference sequence).

This chain uses TRBV7-9 with TRBJ2-5; TRBD2 matches at 9 bases. Germline V lookup: CDR1 SEHNR, CDR2 FQNEAQ (reference sequence). Trimming cost V 4 bases and J 4 bases; bases outside gene matches: 10. This CDR3 contains 16 residues. The CDR3 DNA reads TGTGCCAGCAGCTCCCGCTGGCGGGAGGGCCGAGAGACCCAGTACTTC. This codes for CASSSRWREGRETQYF.

This clone was detected ten times or more. Here the CDR3 DNA reads TGTGCCAGCCAGGTCTTGAATGAGCAGTTCTTC. It encodes CASQVLNEQFF. The rearrangement joins TRBV6-6 to TRBJ2-1; D is undetermined. Germline V lookup: CDR1 MNHNY, CDR2 SVGAGI (reference sequence). Trimming removed 8 bases from V and 7 bases from J, with 9 bases in between. This CDR3 contains 11 residues.

The chain employs TRBV19 and TRBJ1-1, with a weak D call TRBD1 (6 bases). This CDR3 has 15 residues. The germline gives CDR1 LNHDA, CDR2 SQIVND (reference sequence). V lost 3 bases, J lost 5 bases, and 16 bases lay in between. The CDR3 loop is CASSMEGGPRTEAFF. The CDR3 coding sequence is TGTGCCAGTAGTATGGAGGGGGGGCCGAGGACTGAAGCTTTCTTT.

The gene calls are TRBV13 and TRBJ2-7, with TRBD2 as a possible D gene (6 bases). With 3 bases removed from V and 0 bases from J, the gap between germline ends came to 12 bases. This CDR3 spans 15 amino acids. Germline CDR1 and CDR2: PRHDT and FYEKMQ (reference sequence). As DNA, the CDR3 is TGTGCCAGCAGCTTCATTAGCGGAAGCTCCTACGAGCAGTACTTC. Protein sequence: CASSFISGSSYEQYF.

The V and J genes are TRBV10-1 and TRBJ2-2; a possible D gene is TRBD2 (6 bases). The CDR3 has 17 residues. Germline V gene sequence: CDR1 WNHNN, CDR2 SYGVQD (reference sequence). Trimming pared 0 bases from V and 4 bases from J, leaving 15 bases between. The CDR3: CASSESPAGLLTGELFF. The CDR3 DNA is TGCGCCAGCAGTGAGTCGCCGGCGGGACTTCTCACCGGGGAGCTGTTTTTT.

The chain links TRBV18 to TRBJ2-3, with 7 bases lining up with TRBD1. Germline lookup yields CDR1 KGHSH and CDR2 LQKENI. CDR3 length equals 16 residues. The junction had 12 bases not matched to a gene; V was cut back by 8 bases and J by 1 base. The CDR3 sequence is CASRPHPGQRTDTQYF. CDR3 nucleotides: TGTGCCAGCCGACCACACCCGGGACAGCGCACAGATACGCAGTATTTT.

The chain has TRBV7-8 and TRBJ1-1; the D is unclear. The V end was cut by 0 bases, the J end by 0 bases, with 8 bases between. The germline V gene has CDR1 SGHVS and CDR2 FQNEAQ. The CDR3 has 15 residues. CDR3 sequence reads: CASSLAGRLNTEAFF. The CDR3, as DNA: TGTGCCAGCAGCTTAGCGGGCAGGTTGAACACTGAAGCTTTCTTT.